This passage covers 17 T cell receptor beta chains from one sample sequenced in a study of blood T cell repertoires in COVID-19. Assay: immunoSEQ multiplex PCR; the TCRdb copy retains only in-frame clones and omits some. The repertoire consists of roughly 300,000 clones, with approximately 89% occurring once and the leading ten covering about 5.7%. Material: PBMCs or T cells enriched from blood (not recorded which). The origin of the receptors is a woman in her twenties or thirties who had recovered from COVID-19.

The rearrangement joins TRBV6-2 or TRBV6-3 to TRBJ2-3, with 7 positions matching TRBD1. Germline V gene lookup returns CDR1 MNHEY and CDR2 SVGEGT. CDR3 length: 15 residues. Trimming at V came to 4 bases and at J to 2 bases, leaving 6 bases not matched to a gene. The CDR3 here is CASSWDSSSTDTQYF. The CDR3 bases are TGTGCCAGCAGTTGGGACAGTTCATCCACAGATACGCAGTATTTT.

This chain links TRBV2 with TRBJ1-1, with a possible D match to TRBD1 (5 bases). V lost 3 bases, J lost 5 bases, and 16 bases lay in between. Germline V gives CDR1 SNHLY, CDR2 FYNNEI. The CDR3 contains 15 residues. CDR3 sequence: CASSEGGNPWTEAFF. The CDR3 DNA is TGTGCCAGCAGTGAGGGGGGTAATCCGTGGACTGAAGCTTTCTTT.

V is TRBV7-3 and J is TRBJ2-7; TRBD2 matches at 7 bases. CDR1 and CDR2 from the germline V gene are SGHTA and FQGTGA. V was pared by 5 bases and J by 6 bases, with 10 bases of the junction left unmatched. The CDR3 runs 14 residues. CDR3 DNA sequence: TGTGCCAGCAGCCCCGGGGGGTCGTTTTTCGAGCAGTACTTC. Its translation is CASSPGGSFFEQYF.

DNA of the CDR3: TGTGCCAGCAGTGTGGGCGGGGGGATTTACGAGACCCAGTACTTC. Translation: CASSVGGGIYETQYF. The gene calls are TRBV2 and TRBJ2-5, with 8 bases lining up with TRBD2. The CDR3 has 15 amino acids. J was trimmed by 5 bases and V by 4 bases; bases with no gene match: 9. CDR1 SNHLY and CDR2 FYNNEI come from the germline V gene.

The J gene is TRBJ1-2, the V gene TRBV6-5, with D perhaps matching TRBD1 (5 bases). CDR3 size: 13 residues. V lost 0 bases, J lost 4 bases, and 6 bases lay in between. CDR1 is MNHEY, CDR2 SVGAGI, per germline. The CDR3, as DNA: TGTGCCAGCAGTTACTCGACAGCCTATGGCTACACCTTC. Its translation: CASSYSTAYGYTF.

The chain employs TRBV11-3 and TRBJ2-2, with D possibly TRBD2 on 6 matching bases. The CDR3 consists of 13 residues. V gave up 8 bases and J gave up 5 bases, with 12 bases separating them. Germline V gene data show CDR1 as SGHNT and CDR2 as YENEEA. The CDR3 DNA reads as TGTGCCAGCTCCAAGGGGAGGACCGGGGAGCTGTTTTTT. The encoded protein is CASSKGRTGELFF.

The CDR3 reads CASSFGAGGGSGANVLTF. The CDR3 nucleotides read TGCGCCAGCAGCTTCGGGGCAGGGGGAGGCTCTGGGGCCAACGTCCTGACTTTC. The chain recombines TRBV5-1 with TRBJ2-6; maybe TRBD1 (7 bases). CDR1 SGHRS and CDR2 YFSETQ come from the germline V gene. CDR3 length equals 18 residues. Between the trimmed V and J ends, which lost 2 bases and 0 bases, there was a span of 15 bases.

Only a few counts were recorded for this clone. The chain employs TRBV3-1 (or the pseudogene TRBV3-2) and TRBJ1-1; D remains ambiguous. The V end lost 1 base, the J end lost 0 bases, and 9 bases lay between the germline ends. CDR1 and CDR2 from the germline V gene are LGHDT and YNNKEL (reference sequence). The CDR3 is 15 amino acids. The CDR3 reads CASSQVGIMNTEAFF. Written as DNA, the CDR3 is TGTGCCAGCAGCCAAGTCGGGATCATGAACACTGAAGCTTTCTTT.

The V gene is TRBV10-2, the J gene TRBJ2-2; 9 nucleotides line up with TRBD1. After removal of 0 bases from V and 4 bases from J, the junction contained 3 bases not matched to a gene. The CDR3 is 16 residues long. Per the germline V gene, CDR1 is WSHSY and CDR2 is SAAADI. CDR3 sequence (DNA): TGCGCCAGCAGTGAGTCAAGGACAGGGGTCACCGGGGAGCTGTTTTTT. This translates into CASSESRTGVTGELFF.

Only a few counts were recorded for this clone. V gene TRBV13 combines with J gene TRBJ2-7, with a possible D match to TRBD1 (5 bases). Per germline, CDR1 PRHDT and CDR2 FYEKMQ (reference sequence). With 4 bases removed from V and 3 bases from J, the gap between germline ends came to 13 bases. The CDR3 is made up of 14 amino acids. CDR3 sequence (DNA): TGTGCCAGCAGCTCTGGACAAAAGCTCTACGAGCAGTACTTC. This codes for CASSSGQKLYEQYF.

This clone was seen only a few times. The chain employs TRBV11-2 and TRBJ2-5; D call uncertain. Per the germline V gene, CDR1 is SGHAT and CDR2 is FQNNGV. This CDR3 has 12 amino acids. V dropped 4 bases and J dropped 5 bases, with 8 bases sitting between them. The CDR3 DNA reads TGTGCCAGCAGCTCGCGAGGCGAGACCCAGTACTTC. This encodes CASSSRGETQYF.

The V gene is TRBV24-1, the J gene TRBJ2-1, with no clear D. The germline V gene encodes CDR1 KGHDR and CDR2 SFDVKD. V was clipped by 3 bases and J by 4 bases, with 12 bases between them. This CDR3 region has 15 residues. The chain's CDR3 is CATSDVSDKYNEQFF. CDR3 in DNA: TGTGCCACCAGTGATGTATCCGACAAATACAATGAGCAGTTCTTC.

The V call is TRBV3-1 (or the pseudogene TRBV3-2), the J call TRBJ1-2, with TRBD1 matching over 8 bases. Germline CDR1 LGHDT, CDR2 YNNKEL (reference sequence). Trimming at V came to 4 bases and at J to 5 bases, leaving 9 bases not matched to a gene. The CDR3 sequence is 15 residues long. The CDR3 loop reads CASSPWDRSGYGYTF. CDR3 nucleotide sequence: TGTGCCAGCAGCCCCTGGGACAGGTCAGGGTATGGCTACACCTTC.

This clone was detected only once. The gene calls are TRBV5-4 and TRBJ2-1; 7 bases match TRBD2. Germline values: CDR1 SGHNT, CDR2 YYREEE (reference sequence). This CDR3 spans 18 amino acids. Losses at the gene ends were 4 bases for V and 6 bases for J; bases not matched to a gene: 19. CDR3 in amino acids: CASSRGGPGLVTGNEQFF. CDR3 coding DNA: TGTGCCAGCAGCCGTGGGGGTCCAGGACTAGTTACTGGCAATGAGCAGTTCTTC. The whole variable domain, remainder taken from reference TRBV5-4 and TRBJ2-1, is ETGVTQSPTHLIKTRGQQVTLRCSSQSGHNTVSWYQQALGQGPQFIFQYYREEENGRGNFPPRFSGLQFPNYSSELNVNALELDDSALYLCASSRGGPGLVTGNEQFFGPGTRLTVL.

The table lists this clone with a few counts. The chain uses TRBV4-1 and TRBJ2-7; 12 nucleotides agree with TRBD2. The CDR3 spans 15 residues. The V and J ends lost 4 bases and 4 bases, in that order; junction bases with no gene match: 5. CDR1 and CDR2 (germline): MGHRA, YSYEKL. CDR3 sequence (DNA): TGCGCCAGCAGCCTGGGACTAGCGGGTACTTACGAGCAGTACTTC. Encoded protein: CASSLGLAGTYEQYF.

The CDR3 bases are TGTGCCAGCAGCTTGGACACTAGCGGGGGAATAGAGACCCAGTACTTC. Its protein is CASSLDTSGGIETQYF. The rearrangement joins TRBV5-4 to TRBJ2-5, with 11 bases that match TRBD2. The CDR3 consists of 16 residues. With V trimmed by 0 bases and J by 4 bases, 5 bases remained unmatched. Germline V gives CDR1 SGHNT, CDR2 YYREEE (reference sequence).

This clone occurred once. The chain has TRBV2 and TRBJ2-1; possible D gene TRBD1, 6 bases. Trimming pared 6 bases from V and 8 bases from J, leaving 11 bases between. Per the germline V gene, CDR1 is SNHLY and CDR2 is FYNNEI. This CDR3 contains 12 residues. CDR3 sequence reads: CASREQGHEQFF. In nucleotides, the CDR3 is TGTGCCAGCAGAGAACAGGGCCATGAGCAGTTCTTC.